Described below is a single TCR beta chain sequence and its context. This sample stems from a study of CD8 T cells in ankylosing spondylitis. After removal of 4 bases from V and 1 base from J, the junction contained 7 bases not matched to a gene. Germline values: CDR1 SGDLS, CDR2 YYNGEE. The CDR3 has 15 residues. Preparation of TCR beta libraries was done by quantitative 5'-RACE with molecular barcodes. TCRdb redid the calling of the 5' RACE reads with MiXCR, one entry per CDR3 protein. The table lists about 8,600 distinct CDR3 sequences, 3.9% of them singletons. This clonotype was sampled from a female donor with ankylosing spondylitis or in good health (not recorded which). Sequencing used blood, either unsorted or a sorted T cell fraction (not recorded which). This chain connects TRBV9 to TRBJ1-2; 7 nucleotides match TRBD1. The chain's CDR3 is CASSPQGQINYGYTF. In DNA, the CDR3 is TGTGCCAGCAGCCCCCAGGGACAGATTAACTATGGCTACACCTTC.